One and the same sample provided the 7 T cell receptor beta chains below, sequenced in a study of T cell changes during pregnancy in multiple sclerosis. Assay used: immunoSEQ multiplex PCR; TCRdb lists only in-frame clones, some missing. Seen here are fewer than 35,000 clones, nearly 90% observed once, and the top ten hold approximately 0.5%. The sequencing used CD4+ T cells from peripheral blood mononuclear cells, collected in the third trimester of pregnancy. The receptors originated from a female donor in good health, enrolled as a control in a pregnancy study.

This chain uses TRBV5-4 with TRBJ2-2; 8 bases agree with TRBD2. V lost 4 bases, J lost 1 base, and 6 bases stayed unmatched. CDR3 length: 16 amino acids. Looked up from germline, CDR1 is SGHNT and CDR2 is YYREEE (reference sequence). The CDR3 coding sequence is TGTGCCAGCAGCCCGGAACGGGGGGGGAACACCGGGGAGCTGTTTTTT. It is translated as CASSPERGGNTGELFF.

The V and J genes are TRBV2 and TRBJ1-2, with 9 positions matching TRBD1. Germline loops: CDR1 SNHLY, CDR2 FYNNEI. CDR3 length equals 14 residues. Trimming cost V 2 bases and J 5 bases; bases outside gene matches: 3. CDR3 residues: CASSEPGTGYGYTF. The CDR3 DNA reads TGTGCCAGCAGTGAACCCGGGACAGGGTATGGCTACACCTTC.

This clone was seen once. The J gene is TRBJ2-4, the V gene TRBV2; 8 bases align to TRBD1. V gave up 4 bases and J gave up 3 bases; unmatched junction bases: 5. The CDR3 is 15 amino acids. Germline V gene sequence: CDR1 SNHLY, CDR2 FYNNEI. The CDR3 reads CASSATGGVKNIQYF. As DNA, the CDR3 is TGTGCCAGCAGTGCCACAGGGGGAGTCAAAAACATTCAGTACTTC. The full variable domain, completed using reference TRBV2 and TRBJ2-4, is EPEVTQTPSHQVTQMGQEVILRCVPISNHLYFYWYRQILGQKVEFLVSFYNNEISEKSEIFDDQFSVERPDGSNFTLKIRSTKLEDSAMYFCASSATGGVKNIQYFGAGTRLSVL.

The gene calls are TRBV28 and TRBJ2-7; TRBD2 might be the D (7 bases). This CDR3 comprises 15 residues. Trimming cost V 10 bases and J 0 bases, with 19 bases left between them. Germline-derived CDR1 and CDR2 are MDHEN and SYDVKM. In nucleotides, the CDR3 is TGTGCCACCGTAGGGGGGGCCTCTATCTCCTACGAGCAGTACTTC. It is translated as CATVGGASISYEQYF.

This chain's CDR3 is CASRGLGGRETQYF. For the CDR3, the DNA is TGTGCCAGCAGGGGCCTGGGAGGCAGGGAGACCCAGTACTTC. This chain joins TRBV6-1 and TRBJ2-5; D is possibly TRBD2 (6 bases). V was shortened by 6 bases and J by 5 bases, with 16 bases between the two germline ends. Per germline, CDR1 MNHNS and CDR2 SASEGT. The CDR3 length is 14 residues.

The chain has TRBV12-5 and TRBJ2-1; 9 bases map to TRBD1. Germline V gene sequence: CDR1 LGHNT, CDR2 FRNRAP. V shed 0 bases, J shed 3 bases, and the junction held 3 bases outside the gene matches. The CDR3 extends over 16 amino acids. The CDR3 here is CASGLVRDRDYNEQFF. In DNA, the CDR3 is TGTGCTAGTGGTTTGGTACGGGACAGGGACTACAATGAGCAGTTCTTC.

The J gene is TRBJ1-1, the V gene TRBV11-2; D may be TRBD1 (6 bases). The CDR3 is made up of 15 amino acids. The germline V and J ends were trimmed by 5 bases and 1 base, with 14 bases remaining between them. Germline CDR1 SGHAT, CDR2 FQNNGV. CDR3 in DNA: TGTGCCAGCAGCGCAGCGGGGACACAGAACACTGAAGCTTTCTTT. It translates to CASSAAGTQNTEAFF. Combining the CDR3 with reference TRBV11-2 and TRBJ1-1 gives the whole variable domain EAGVAQSPRYKIIEKRQSVAFWCNPISGHATLYWYQQILGQGPKLLIQFQNNGVVDDSQLPKDRFSAERLKGVDSTLKIQPAKLEDSAVYLCASSAAGTQNTEAFFGQGTRLTVV.